This entry features one T cell receptor (beta chain) sequence. Germline V gene sequence: CDR1 MDHEN, CDR2 SYDVKM. The V gene end was trimmed by 4 bases and the J gene end by 9 bases; junction bases not matched to a gene: 10. The CDR3 loop spans 14 amino acids. The data derive from a study of blood T cell repertoires in COVID-19. Whole-study context: From T cells, B-cell-depleted T cells, or PBMCs came the material, which was cDNA or gDNA.

Libraries were prepared by immunoSEQ multiplex PCR; TCRdb keeps only in-frame clonotypes and omits some of them. The table has some 230,000 clones, around 83% seen once. J is TRBJ1-2 and V is TRBV28, with TRBD1 matching 8 bases. The sample taken for sequencing was peripheral blood. The clonotype comes from a woman aged 45-65 years with acute or convalescent COVID-19. The CDR3 DNA follows: TGTGCCAGCAGTTCCCCGCCAGGGGGCCCGAGCTACACCTTC. Its protein is CASSSPPGGPSYTF.